This T cell receptor beta chain appears in the sequencing data of a study of shared clonotypes between healthy human individuals (TCRdb year 2020). Some background on the complete study: The cohort included three men and a couple of women between 18 and 49 years of age. The study deeply sequenced blood TCR repertoires of about 5 healthy adults to estimate repertoire size and the extent of clonotype sharing between individuals. For each donor, three plates each were used for CD4 naive and CD4 memory, two plates were used for CD8 naive, and one plate was used for CD8 memory. Between about 0.94 and 8.9 billion PBMCs per donor were obtained by leukapheresis. To increase sequencing depth and limit assay-specific biases, TCR repertoire library preparation and sequencing were carried out by different laboratories using diverse techniques.

As to this clone: Its recognized antigen is unknown. There are no base qualities to consult, and no much larger clone falls within one base.

On the study overall, not on this receptor specifically: When a handful of donors were compared, the shared fraction of clonotypes was about 5.2% for naive CD4, approximately 3.5% for naive CD8, 2.3% for memory CD4, and 0.4% for memory CD8. Pairwise subsampling indicated that sequencing depth was expected to affect the degree of clonotype sharing among donors. Incomplete sequencing was indicated by rarefaction of sorted-subset datasets, despite the large sequencing depth. Because the study included a small number of donors, the genetic and exposure-history diversity represented was limited. Sampling was limited to blood, and TCR repertoires in tissue likely differ from TCR repertoires in blood. Compared with non-shared clonotypes, the clonotypes found in all four sorted-subset donors had higher generation probabilities. Naive subsets generally had larger estimated clonotype richness than memory subsets.

CDR1 SQVTM and CDR2 ANQGSEA are derived from the germline V gene. From its cysteine to its phenylalanine, the CDR3 spans 14 amino acids. Solely the CDR3 DNA is kept, with 42 bases framed from the first base. V and J are truncated by 7 bases and 4 bases respectively, leaving an intervening sequence of 16 bases. Using the deep immunoSEQ assay, multiplex PCR amplified TCR CDR3 regions from genomic DNA. For each cell subset, the extracted genomic DNA was distributed evenly across all wells of several immunoSEQ 96-well plates, and each plate served as one replicate. For sorted subsets, 200 to 250 ng of genomic DNA, equivalent to 30,000 or so T cell genomes, went into each replicate PCR. The purified libraries were quantified using a Qubit 3.0 fluorometer, sized with a Bioanalyzer 2100, and then quantified again using the KAPA Library Quantification kit. Each immunoSEQ 96-well plate was sequenced on its own single-read 150-cycle Illumina NextSeq 550 flow cell. The authors' pipeline ran thus. Because the immunoSEQ output included only junctional sequences and no quality scores, the filtering could not be the same as the filtering used for full-length reads. Sequences were annotated with PyIR, a Python wrapper for IgBLAST v1.9, and V/J genes and CDR3 were assigned using IMGT germline references. Reads were filtered out if the reads had weak V/J assignments (E-value above 1e-6), no CDR3, stop codons, out-of-frame junctions, or ambiguous translated residues. V3J clonotypes were defined as sequences sharing an identical inferred V gene, J gene, and CDR3 amino acid sequence. Percentage overlap between repertoires was computed as shared unique clonotypes divided by the size of the smaller repertoire. Three approaches were used to assess repertoire richness: RTK rarefaction, the Chao1 estimator, and Recon v2.1 estimates of unobserved clonotypes. OLGA was used to compute generation probabilities for all TCRbeta clonotypes that the gDNA method yielded from a handful of donors. TCRdb took over this immuneACCESS table, retaining in-frame rearrangements with V and J assigned. Such tables are incomplete; in checked studies, under half of the missing clones stem from an unresolved V gene, and the remainder is unexplained. Clonal size and the V and J genes are those of that table, whereas D and trimming came from the DNA. Within this sample are around 640,000 clones, with approximately 96% of them counted one time only. The top ten clones comprise 0.11% of the sample.

For the CD8 naive samples, CD45RO-negative cells were positively selected for CCR7, yielding a CD45RA+CCR7+ population from which TemRA cells were excluded. The donors were healthy, HIV-negative adults with no recently reported acute infections or vaccinations. Every donor was a Caucasian adult living in Nashville, Tennessee, USA. Blood was obtained by leukapheresis, after which PBMCs were separated by Ficoll-Histopaque density gradient centrifugation and cryopreserved in liquid nitrogen vapor phase. Analytical flow cytometry was used to check the purity and quantity of every magnetically sorted T cell population. Each sorted fraction had its genomic DNA isolated and then quantified by UV absorbance on a Nanodrop 2000c.

This clonotype was sampled from a woman between 25 and 40 years old in good health. The chain couples TRBV29-1 to TRBJ2-2; the D region possibly corresponds to TRBD1 (6 bases align). The sequencing input was naive CD8+ T cells sorted from blood. The label giving this sample's cell subset or site can be read as: CD45RA+CCR7+. The DNA reads TGCAGCGCCCCGATAGGGGGTGCCACCGGGGAGCTGTTTTTT. It specifies CSAPIGGATGELFF.